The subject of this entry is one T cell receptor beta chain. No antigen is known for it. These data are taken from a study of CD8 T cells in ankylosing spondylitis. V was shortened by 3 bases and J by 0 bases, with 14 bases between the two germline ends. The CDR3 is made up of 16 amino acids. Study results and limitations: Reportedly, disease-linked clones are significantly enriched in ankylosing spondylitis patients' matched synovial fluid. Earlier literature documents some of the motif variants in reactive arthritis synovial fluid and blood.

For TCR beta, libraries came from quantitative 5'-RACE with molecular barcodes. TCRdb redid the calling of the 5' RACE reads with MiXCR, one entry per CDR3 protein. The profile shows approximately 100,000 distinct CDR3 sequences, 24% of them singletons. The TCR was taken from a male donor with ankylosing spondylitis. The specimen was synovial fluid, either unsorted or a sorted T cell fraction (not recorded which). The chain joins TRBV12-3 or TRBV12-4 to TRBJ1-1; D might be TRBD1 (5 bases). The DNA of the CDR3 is TGTGCCAGCAGTTTTTCCTTGACAGCTCTGAACACTGAAGCTTTCTTT. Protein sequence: CASSFSLTALNTEAFF.